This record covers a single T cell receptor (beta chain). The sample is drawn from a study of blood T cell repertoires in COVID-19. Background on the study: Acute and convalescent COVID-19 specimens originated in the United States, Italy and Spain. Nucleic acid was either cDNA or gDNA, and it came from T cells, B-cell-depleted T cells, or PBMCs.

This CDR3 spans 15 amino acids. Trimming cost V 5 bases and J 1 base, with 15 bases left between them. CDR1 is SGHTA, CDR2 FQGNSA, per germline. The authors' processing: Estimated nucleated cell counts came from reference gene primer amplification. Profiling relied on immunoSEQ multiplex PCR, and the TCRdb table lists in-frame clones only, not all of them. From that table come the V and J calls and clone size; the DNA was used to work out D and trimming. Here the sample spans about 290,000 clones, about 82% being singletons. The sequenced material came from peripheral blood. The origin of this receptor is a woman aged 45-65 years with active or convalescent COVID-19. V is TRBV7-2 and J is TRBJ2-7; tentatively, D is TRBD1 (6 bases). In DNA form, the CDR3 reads TGTGCCAGCAGCCCAGACAGGCTTAGGTCCTACGAGCAGTACTTC. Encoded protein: CASSPDRLRSYEQYF.